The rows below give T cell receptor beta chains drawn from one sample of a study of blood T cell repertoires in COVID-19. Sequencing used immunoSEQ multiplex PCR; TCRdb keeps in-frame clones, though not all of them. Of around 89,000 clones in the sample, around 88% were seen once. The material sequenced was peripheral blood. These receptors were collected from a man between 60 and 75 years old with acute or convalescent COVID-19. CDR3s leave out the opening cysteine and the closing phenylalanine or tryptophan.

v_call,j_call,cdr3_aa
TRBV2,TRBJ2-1,ASRVTGTSGRAEQF
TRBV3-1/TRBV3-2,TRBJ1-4,ASSSNRGIRGEKLF
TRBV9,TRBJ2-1,ASSLGTSGSHEQF
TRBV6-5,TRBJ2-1,AGDRAGGNEQF
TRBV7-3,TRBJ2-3,ASSLTGGGTQY
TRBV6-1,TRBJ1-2,ASSEATTGLINYGYT
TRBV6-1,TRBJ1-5,ASSDLPAPGQPQH
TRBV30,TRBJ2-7,AWRPVIAGSYEQY
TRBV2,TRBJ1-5,ASSEAGTGFQPQH
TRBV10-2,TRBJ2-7,ASSEGLAGVSYEQY
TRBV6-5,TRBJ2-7,ASGLGTEAYEQY
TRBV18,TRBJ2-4,ASTQDSLAKNIQY
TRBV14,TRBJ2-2,ASSQWSGELF
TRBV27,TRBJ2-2,ASSPLAGELF
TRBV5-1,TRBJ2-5,ASSPTISTGQETQY
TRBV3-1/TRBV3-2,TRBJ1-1,ASSQEGLNTEAF
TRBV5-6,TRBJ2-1,ASSLAVRGPYNEQF
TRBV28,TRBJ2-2,ASQQANTGELF
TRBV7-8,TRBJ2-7,ASSRWDNSYEQY
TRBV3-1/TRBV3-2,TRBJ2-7,ASSQTGETFYEQY
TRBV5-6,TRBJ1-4,ASSHPTVSTNEKLF
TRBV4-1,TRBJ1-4,ASSQVHRGGATNEKLF
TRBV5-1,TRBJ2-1,ASSFQGGLINEQF
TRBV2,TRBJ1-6,ASSHPGQGAPGLH
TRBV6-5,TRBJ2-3,ASSPWTVTDTQY
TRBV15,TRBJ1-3,ATSKNTFSGNTIY
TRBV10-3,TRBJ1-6,AISDPFRPLH
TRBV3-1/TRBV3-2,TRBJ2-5,ASSPTSGAPETQY
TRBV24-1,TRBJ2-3,ATSDLLAGVDTQY
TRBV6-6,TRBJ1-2,ASSYAGAGPNYGYT
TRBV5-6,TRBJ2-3,ASSWTGGRSSTDTQY
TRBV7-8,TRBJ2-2,ASSPDETAVRTGELF
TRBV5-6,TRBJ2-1,ASSLGTVREQF
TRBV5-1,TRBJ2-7,ASSALAEDYEQY
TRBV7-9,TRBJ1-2,ASSPRDREYGYT
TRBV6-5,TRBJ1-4,ASSYSVQSNEKLF
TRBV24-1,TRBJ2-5,ATSVGGRDQETQY
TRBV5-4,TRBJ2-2,ASSPTTSGDGELF
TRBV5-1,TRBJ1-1,ASSSGTGVYQTEAF
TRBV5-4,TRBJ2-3,ASSPGLAGTDTQY
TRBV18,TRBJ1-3,ASSPLRSGMVGNTIY
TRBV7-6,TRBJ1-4,ASSPLSTGNGEKLF
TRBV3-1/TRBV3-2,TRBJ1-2,ASSQDLSGQGRLLYGYT
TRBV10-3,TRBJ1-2,AISESSGLVFGYT
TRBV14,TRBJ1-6,ASSHLGQNSPLH
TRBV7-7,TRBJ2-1,ASSQLAGSYNEQF
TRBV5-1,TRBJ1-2,ASSLGQGGGYT
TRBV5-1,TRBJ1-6,ASSLIGRFARAISYNSPLH
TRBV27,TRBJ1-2,ASIFPGQGVPNYGYT
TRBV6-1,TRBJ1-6,ASSERATGSSPLH
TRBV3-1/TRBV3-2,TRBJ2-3,ASSQHSGSGTDTQY
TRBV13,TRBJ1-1,ASSLGFSPGAPNTEAF
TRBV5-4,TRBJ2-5,ASSGRLAGEDETQY